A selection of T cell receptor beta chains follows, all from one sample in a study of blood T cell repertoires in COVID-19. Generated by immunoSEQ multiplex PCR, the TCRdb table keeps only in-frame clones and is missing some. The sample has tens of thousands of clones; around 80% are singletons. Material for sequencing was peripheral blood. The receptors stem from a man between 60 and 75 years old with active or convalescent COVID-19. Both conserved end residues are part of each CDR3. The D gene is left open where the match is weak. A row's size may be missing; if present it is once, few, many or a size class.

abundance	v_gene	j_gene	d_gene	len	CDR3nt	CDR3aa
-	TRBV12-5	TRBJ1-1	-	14	TGTGCTAGTGGTCAAGGACAGCCGTACACTGAAGCTTTCTTT	CASGQGQPYTEAFF
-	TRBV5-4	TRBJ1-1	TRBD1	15	TGTGCCAGCAGCTTGGGAGCAGGGGGCTTTACTGAAGCTTTCTTT	CASSLGAGGFTEAFF
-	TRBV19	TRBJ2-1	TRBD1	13	TGTGCCACGGGACAGGGTTTGTATAATGAGCAGTTCTTC	CATGQGLYNEQFF
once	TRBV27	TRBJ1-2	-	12	TGTGCCAGCAGTTTCCCAGGGCGAGGCTACACCTTC	CASSFPGRGYTF
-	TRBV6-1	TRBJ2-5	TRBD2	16	TGTGCCAGCAGTGGCACTAGCGGGGGGGCCATGGAGACCCAGTACTTC	CASSGTSGGAMETQYF
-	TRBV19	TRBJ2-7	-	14	TGTGCCAGTAGGCCTGCTACTTATTCCTACGAGCAGTACTTC	CASRPATYSYEQYF
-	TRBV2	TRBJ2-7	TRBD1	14	TGTGCCAGCAGAAGACAGGGGGTTATCTACGAGCAGTACTTC	CASRRQGVIYEQYF
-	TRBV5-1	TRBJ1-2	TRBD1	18	TGCGCCAGCAGCCCAAGCCCCATAGGGACAGGATCTAACTATGGCTACACCTTC	CASSPSPIGTGSNYGYTF
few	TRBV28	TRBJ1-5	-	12	TGTGCCAGCAGCCAGGGCAATCAGCCCCAGCATTTT	CASSQGNQPQHF
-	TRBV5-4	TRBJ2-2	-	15	TGTGCCAGCAGCCCCGGGACACCCTTTGCCGGGGAGCTGTTTTTT	CASSPGTPFAGELFF
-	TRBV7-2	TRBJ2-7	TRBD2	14	TGTGCCAGCAGCGAAACTAGCGGGGTAGGGGAGCAGTACTTC	CASSETSGVGEQYF
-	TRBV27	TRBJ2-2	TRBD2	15	TGTGCCAGTTCTAGCGGGGGGTATAACACCGGGGAGCTGTTTTTT	CASSSGGYNTGELFF
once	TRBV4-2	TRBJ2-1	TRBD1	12	TGTGCCAGCAGCCAAGCGGGACAGCAGCAGTTCTTC	CASSQAGQQQFF
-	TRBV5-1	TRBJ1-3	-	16	TGCGCCAGCAGATTGAGTCCAGGGGTGTCTGGAAACACCATATATTTT	CASRLSPGVSGNTIYF
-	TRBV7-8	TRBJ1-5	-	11	TGTGCCCGCCGAGGAAGTCAGCCCCAGCATTTT	CARRGSQPQHF
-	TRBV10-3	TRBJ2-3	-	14	TGTGCCATCACGCCTAGCTTGGGCACAGATACGCAGTATTTT	CAITPSLGTDTQYF
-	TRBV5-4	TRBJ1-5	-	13	TGTGCCAGCAGCTTGGGACGGGATCAGCCCCAGCATTTT	CASSLGRDQPQHF
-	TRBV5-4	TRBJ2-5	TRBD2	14	TGTGCCAGCAGCTTCGGTAGCGGGGAAGAGACCCAGTACTTC	CASSFGSGEETQYF
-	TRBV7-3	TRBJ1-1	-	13	TGTGCCAGCAGCTTTGGCCTGAACACTGAAGCTTTCTTT	CASSFGLNTEAFF
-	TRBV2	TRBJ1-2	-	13	TGTGCCAGCAGTGCCGGGACTCAGGATGGCTACACCTTC	CASSAGTQDGYTF
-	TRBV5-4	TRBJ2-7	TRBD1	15	TGTGCCAGCAGCTTGCCGACAGGGGGTTCCTACGAGCAGTACTTC	CASSLPTGGSYEQYF
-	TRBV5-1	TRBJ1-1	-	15	TGCGCCAGCAAGGAATCTCTCGGCAGGGCCACTGAAGCTTTCTTT	CASKESLGRATEAFF
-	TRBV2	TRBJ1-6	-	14	TGTGCCAGCACGAGACAACTCTATAATTCACCCCTCCACTTT	CASTRQLYNSPLHF
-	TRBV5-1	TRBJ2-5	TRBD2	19	TGCGCCAGCAGCTTCGCACTTATTACTAGCGGGGGGCGCCAAGAGACCCAGTACTTC	CASSFALITSGGRQETQYF
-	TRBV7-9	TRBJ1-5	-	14	TGTGCCAGCAGCTATCAGGGTAGGGAAGGGCCCCAGCATTTT	CASSYQGREGPQHF
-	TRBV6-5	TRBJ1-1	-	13	TGTGTCAGCAGCCTCCTGCGGGTCACTGAAGCTTTCTTT	CVSSLLRVTEAFF
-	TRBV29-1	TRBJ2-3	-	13	TGCAGCGTTAACACCCCGGGAATTGATACGCAGTATTTT	CSVNTPGIDTQYF
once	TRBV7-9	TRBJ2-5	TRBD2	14	TGTGCCAGCAGCCCCCACGGACTAGAAGAGACCCAGTACTTC	CASSPHGLEETQYF
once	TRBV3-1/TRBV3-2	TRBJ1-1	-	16	TGTGCCAGCAGCCAAGGTCCTCACGTGGAGTACACTGAAGCTTTCTTT	CASSQGPHVEYTEAFF
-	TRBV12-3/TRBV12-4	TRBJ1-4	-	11	TGTGCCAGCAGCTTGAGTGAAAAACTGTTTTTT	CASSLSEKLFF
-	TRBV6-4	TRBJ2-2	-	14	TGTGCCAGCAAATGGCAGCGCGACACCGGGGAGCTGTTTTTT	CASKWQRDTGELFF